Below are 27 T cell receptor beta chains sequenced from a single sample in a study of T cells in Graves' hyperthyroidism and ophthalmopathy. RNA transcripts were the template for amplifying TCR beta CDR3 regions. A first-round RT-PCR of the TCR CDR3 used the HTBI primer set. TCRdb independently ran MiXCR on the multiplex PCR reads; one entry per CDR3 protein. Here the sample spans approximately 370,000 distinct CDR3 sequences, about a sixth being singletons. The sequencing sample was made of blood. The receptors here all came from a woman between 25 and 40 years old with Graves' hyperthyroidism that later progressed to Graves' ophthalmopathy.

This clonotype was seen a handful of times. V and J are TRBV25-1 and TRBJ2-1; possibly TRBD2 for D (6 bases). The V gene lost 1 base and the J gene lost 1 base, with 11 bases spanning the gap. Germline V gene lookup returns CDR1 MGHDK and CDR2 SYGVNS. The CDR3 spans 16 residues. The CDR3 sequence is CASSEFSAGSYNEQFF. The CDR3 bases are TGTGCCAGCAGTGAATTTTCGGCGGGGTCCTACAATGAGCAGTTCTTC.

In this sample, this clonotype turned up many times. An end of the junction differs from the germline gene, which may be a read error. The CDR3, as DNA: TGTGCTAGCAGTTCTCTTACAGGGGGGGGTACGCAGTATTTT. It translates to CASSSLTGGGTQYF. This chain joins TRBV7-7 and TRBJ2-3, with D maybe TRBD1 (8 bases). The CDR3 contains 14 residues. Germline assignment: CDR1 SSHAT and CDR2 FNYEAQ (reference sequence).

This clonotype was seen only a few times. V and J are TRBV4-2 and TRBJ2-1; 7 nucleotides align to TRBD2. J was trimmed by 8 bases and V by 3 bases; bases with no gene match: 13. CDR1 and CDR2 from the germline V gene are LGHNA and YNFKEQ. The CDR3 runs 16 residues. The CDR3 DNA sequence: TGTGCCAGCAGCCATGGGGGGAGGGTTTCTGACGATGAGCAGTTCTTC. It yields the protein CASSHGGRVSDDEQFF.

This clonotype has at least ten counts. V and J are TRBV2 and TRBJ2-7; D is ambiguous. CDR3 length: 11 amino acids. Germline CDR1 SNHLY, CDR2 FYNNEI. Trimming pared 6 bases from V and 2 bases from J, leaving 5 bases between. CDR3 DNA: TGTGCCAGCAGACAGACCTACGAGCAGTACTTC. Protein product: CASRQTYEQYF.

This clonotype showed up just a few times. In nucleotides, the CDR3 is TGTGCCAGCAGTCCCCCAGGGGTCCAGAGGGAGCAGTACTTC. Its protein product is CASSPPGVQREQYF. The chain is built from TRBV27 and TRBJ2-7, with D maybe TRBD1 (6 bases). CDR1 is MNHEY and CDR2 is SMNVEV in the germline V gene (reference sequence). The CDR3 extends over 14 amino acids. V lost 5 bases to trimming and J lost 7 bases, with 18 bases between them.

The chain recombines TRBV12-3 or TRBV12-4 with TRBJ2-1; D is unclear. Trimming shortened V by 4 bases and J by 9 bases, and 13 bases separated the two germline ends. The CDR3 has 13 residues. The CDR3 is CASSSTAVGEQFF. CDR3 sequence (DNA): TGTGCCAGCAGTTCGACGGCGGTAGGTGAGCAGTTCTTC.

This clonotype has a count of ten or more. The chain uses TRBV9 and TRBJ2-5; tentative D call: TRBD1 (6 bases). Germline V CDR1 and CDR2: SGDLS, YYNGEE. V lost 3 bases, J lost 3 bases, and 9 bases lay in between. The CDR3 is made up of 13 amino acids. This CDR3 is CASSGTVKETQYF. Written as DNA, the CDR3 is TGTGCCAGCAGCGGGACAGTGAAAGAGACCCAGTACTTC.

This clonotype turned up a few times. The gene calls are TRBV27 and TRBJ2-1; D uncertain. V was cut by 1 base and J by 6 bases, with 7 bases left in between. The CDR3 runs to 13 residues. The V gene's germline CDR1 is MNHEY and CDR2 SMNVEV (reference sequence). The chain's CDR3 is CASSLYSSNEQFF. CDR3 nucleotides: TGTGCCAGCAGTTTATACAGCTCCAATGAGCAGTTCTTC.

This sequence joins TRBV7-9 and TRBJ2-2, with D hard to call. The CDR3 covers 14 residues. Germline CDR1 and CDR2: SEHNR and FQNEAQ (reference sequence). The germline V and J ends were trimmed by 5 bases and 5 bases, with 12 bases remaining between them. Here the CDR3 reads CASSQVDNTGELFF. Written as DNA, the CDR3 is TGTGCCAGCAGCCAAGTCGATAATACCGGGGAGCTGTTTTTT. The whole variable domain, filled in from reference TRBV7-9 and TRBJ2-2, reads DTGVSQNPRHKITKRGQNVTFRCDPISEHNRLYWYRQTLGQGPEFLTYFQNEAQLEKSRLLSDRFSAERPKGSFSTLEIQRTEQGDSAMYLCASSQVDNTGELFFGEGSRLTVL.

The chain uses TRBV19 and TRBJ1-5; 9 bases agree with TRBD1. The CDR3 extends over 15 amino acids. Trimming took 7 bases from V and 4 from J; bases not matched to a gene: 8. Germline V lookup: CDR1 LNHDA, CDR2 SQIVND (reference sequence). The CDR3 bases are TGTGCCAGTAATATTTCGGGACAGGGAAATCAGCCCCAGCATTTT. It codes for CASNISGQGNQPQHF.

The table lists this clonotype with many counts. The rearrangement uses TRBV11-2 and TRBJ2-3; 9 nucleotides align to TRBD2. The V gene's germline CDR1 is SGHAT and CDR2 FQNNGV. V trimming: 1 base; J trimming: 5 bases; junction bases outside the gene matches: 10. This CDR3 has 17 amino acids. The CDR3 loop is CASSLVSAGGYIDTQYF. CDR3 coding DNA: TGTGCCAGCAGCTTAGTATCCGCGGGGGGGTATATAGATACGCAGTATTTT.

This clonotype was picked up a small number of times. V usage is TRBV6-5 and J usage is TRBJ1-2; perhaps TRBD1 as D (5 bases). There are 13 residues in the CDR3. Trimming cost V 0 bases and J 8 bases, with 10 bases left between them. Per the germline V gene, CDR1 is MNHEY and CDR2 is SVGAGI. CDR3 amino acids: CASSYSRGVGYTF. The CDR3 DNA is TGTGCCAGCAGTTACTCGAGAGGGGTCGGCTACACCTTC.

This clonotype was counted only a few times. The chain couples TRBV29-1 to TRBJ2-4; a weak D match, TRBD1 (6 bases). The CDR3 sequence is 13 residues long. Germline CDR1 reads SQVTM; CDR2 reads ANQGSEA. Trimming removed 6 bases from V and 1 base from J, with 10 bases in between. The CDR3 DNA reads TGCAGCGTACTACAGGGCGCCAAAAACATTCAGTACTTC. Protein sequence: CSVLQGAKNIQYF.

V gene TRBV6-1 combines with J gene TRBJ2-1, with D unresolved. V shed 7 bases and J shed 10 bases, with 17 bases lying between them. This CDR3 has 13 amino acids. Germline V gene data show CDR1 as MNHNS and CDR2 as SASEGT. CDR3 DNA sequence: TGTGCCAGCATAAGGGCGGACCTTCGGGAGCAGTTCTTC. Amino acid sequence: CASIRADLREQFF.

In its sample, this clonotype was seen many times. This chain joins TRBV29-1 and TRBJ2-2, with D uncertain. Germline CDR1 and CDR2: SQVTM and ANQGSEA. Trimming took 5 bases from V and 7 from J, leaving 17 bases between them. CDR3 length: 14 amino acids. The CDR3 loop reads CSVSPLGGVGELFF. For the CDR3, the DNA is TGCAGCGTTAGCCCATTAGGTGGGGTCGGGGAGCTGTTTTTT.

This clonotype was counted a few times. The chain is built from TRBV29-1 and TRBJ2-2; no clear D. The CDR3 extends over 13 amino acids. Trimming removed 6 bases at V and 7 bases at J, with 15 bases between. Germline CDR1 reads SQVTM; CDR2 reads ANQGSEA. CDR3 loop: CSVLPGALGELFF. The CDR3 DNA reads TGCAGCGTCCTTCCGGGTGCCCTCGGGGAGCTGTTTTTT.

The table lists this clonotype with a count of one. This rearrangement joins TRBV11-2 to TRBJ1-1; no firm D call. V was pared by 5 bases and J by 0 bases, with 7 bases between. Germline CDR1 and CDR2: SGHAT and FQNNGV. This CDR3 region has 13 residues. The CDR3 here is CASSDNLNTEAFF. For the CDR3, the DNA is TGTGCCAGCAGCGACAACCTGAACACTGAAGCTTTCTTT.

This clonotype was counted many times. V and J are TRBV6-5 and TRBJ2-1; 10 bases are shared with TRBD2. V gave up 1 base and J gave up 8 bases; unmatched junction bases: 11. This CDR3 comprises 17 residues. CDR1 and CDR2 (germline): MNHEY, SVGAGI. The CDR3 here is CASSYLLPASGRYEQFF. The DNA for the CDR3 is TGTGCCAGCAGTTACTTATTGCCCGCTAGCGGGAGATATGAGCAGTTCTTC.

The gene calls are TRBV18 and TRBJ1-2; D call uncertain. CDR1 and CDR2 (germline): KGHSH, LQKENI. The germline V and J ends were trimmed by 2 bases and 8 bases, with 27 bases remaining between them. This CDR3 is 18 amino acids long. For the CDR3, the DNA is TGTGCCAGCTCACCATATCTACCACAAAGAGACGCGTCTATAGGCTACACCTTC. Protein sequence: CASSPYLPQRDASIGYTF.

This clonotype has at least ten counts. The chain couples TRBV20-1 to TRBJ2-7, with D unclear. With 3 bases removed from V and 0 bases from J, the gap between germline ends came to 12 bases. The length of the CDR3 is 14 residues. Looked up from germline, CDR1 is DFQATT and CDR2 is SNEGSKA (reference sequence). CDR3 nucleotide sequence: TGCAGTGCTAGCGCGGATTTGAGCTCCTACGAGCAGTACTTC. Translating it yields CSASADLSSYEQYF.

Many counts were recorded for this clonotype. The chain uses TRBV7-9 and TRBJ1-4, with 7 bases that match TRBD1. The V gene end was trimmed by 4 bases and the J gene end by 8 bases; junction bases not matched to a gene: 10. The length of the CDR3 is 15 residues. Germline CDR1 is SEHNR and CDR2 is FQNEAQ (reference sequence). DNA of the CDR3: TGTGCCAGCAGCTCGACCGGACAGGTAGACGAAAAACTGTTTTTT. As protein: CASSSTGQVDEKLFF.

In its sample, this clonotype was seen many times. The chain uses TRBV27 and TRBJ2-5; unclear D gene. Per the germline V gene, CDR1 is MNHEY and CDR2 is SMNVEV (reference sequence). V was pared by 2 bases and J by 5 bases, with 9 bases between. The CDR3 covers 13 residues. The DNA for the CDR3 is TGTGCCAGCAGTTTAAGTCCTAGGGAGACCCAGTACTTC. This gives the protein CASSLSPRETQYF.

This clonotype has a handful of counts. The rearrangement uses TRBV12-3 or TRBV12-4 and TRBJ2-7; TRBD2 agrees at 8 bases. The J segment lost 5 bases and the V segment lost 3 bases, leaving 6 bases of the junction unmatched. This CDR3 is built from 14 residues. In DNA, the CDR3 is TGTGCCAGCAGTTTTGGGACTAGTATGGACGAGCAGTACGTC. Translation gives CASSFGTSMDEQYV.

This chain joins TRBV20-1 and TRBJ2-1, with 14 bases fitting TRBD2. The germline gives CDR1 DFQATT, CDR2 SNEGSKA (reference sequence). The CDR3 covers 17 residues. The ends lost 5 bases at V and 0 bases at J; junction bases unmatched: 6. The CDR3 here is CSAGTSGGKYSYNEQFF. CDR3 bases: TGCAGTGCTGGGACTAGCGGGGGAAAATACTCCTACAATGAGCAGTTCTTC.

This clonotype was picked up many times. The CDR3 here is CASSPDSPNYGYTF. The DNA for the CDR3 is TGCGCCAGCAGCCCGGACAGTCCTAACTATGGCTACACCTTC. The V call is TRBV5-1, the J call TRBJ1-2; D is perhaps TRBD1 (6 bases). CDR1 is SGHRS, CDR2 YFSETQ, per germline. The V end lost 4 bases, the J end lost 0 bases, and 10 bases lay between the germline ends. The CDR3 totals 14 residues.

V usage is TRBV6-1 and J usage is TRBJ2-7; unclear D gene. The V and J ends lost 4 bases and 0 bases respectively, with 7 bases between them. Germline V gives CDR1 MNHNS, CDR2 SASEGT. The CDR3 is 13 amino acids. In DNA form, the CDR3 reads TGTGCCAGCAGTGGAGTAAACTCCTACGAGCAGTACTTC. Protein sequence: CASSGVNSYEQYF.

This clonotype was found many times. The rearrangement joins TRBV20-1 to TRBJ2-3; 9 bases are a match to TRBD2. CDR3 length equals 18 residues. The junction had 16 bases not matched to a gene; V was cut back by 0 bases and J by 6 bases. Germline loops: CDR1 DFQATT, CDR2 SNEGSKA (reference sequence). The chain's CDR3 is CSARDFVGAGGLVDTQYF. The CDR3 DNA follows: TGCAGTGCTAGAGATTTTGTCGGTGCGGGGGGGCTGGTGGATACGCAGTATTTT.